Listed below are T cell receptor beta chains from one sample, sequenced in a study of T cell changes during pregnancy in multiple sclerosis. This table comes from immunoSEQ multiplex PCR, and its TCRdb copy is limited to in-frame clones, with some not included. This table holds about 79,000 clones, around 93% found once. This sample comprised peripheral blood, obtained in the second trimester of pregnancy. These receptors were obtained from a female donor in good health, enrolled as a control in a pregnancy study. The CDR3 runs from the conserved cysteine through the conserved F or W. Fields, in order: CDR3 protein, CDR3 DNA, D gene, V gene, J gene, clone size. The D gene is left open where the match is weak. Size is stated for part of the rows, as once, few or many counts, or as a class when the clone is expanded.

CDR3: CASSWGVPPEAFF
DNA: TGTGCCAGCAGTTGGGGGGTTCCACCTGAAGCTTTCTTT
D: NA
V: TRBV6-6
J: TRBJ1-1
size: NA

CDR3: CASSSWTESYEQYF
DNA: TGTGCCAGCAGCTCCTGGACAGAGTCCTACGAGCAGTACTTC
D: NA
V: TRBV5-4
J: TRBJ2-7
size: NA

CDR3: CASSSRQVGNTEAFF
DNA: TGTGCCAGCAGCTCCAGACAGGTCGGGAACACTGAAGCTTTCTTT
D: NA
V: TRBV11-3
J: TRBJ1-1
size: NA

CDR3: CASSLVLADSPLHF
DNA: TGTGCCAGCAGCTTAGTTCTGGCAGATTCACCCCTCCACTTT
D: NA
V: TRBV7-9
J: TRBJ1-6
size: NA

CDR3: CASSLGQVYEQYF
DNA: TGTGCCAGCAGTCTCGGACAGGTCTACGAGCAGTACTTC
D: TRBD1
V: TRBV27
J: TRBJ2-7
size: NA

CDR3: CASSQGHPRDTQYF
DNA: TGCGCCAGCAGCCAAGGACACCCTCGGGATACGCAGTATTTT
D: NA
V: TRBV4-1
J: TRBJ2-3
size: NA

CDR3: CASSIERGNGPQHF
DNA: TGTGCCAGTAGTATAGAAAGGGGTAATGGGCCCCAGCATTTT
D: NA
V: TRBV19
J: TRBJ1-5
size: once

CDR3: CAGGLAAINEQFF
DNA: TGTGCCGGCGGACTAGCGGCGATCAATGAGCAGTTCTTC
D: TRBD2
V: TRBV5-5
J: TRBJ2-1
size: NA

CDR3: CASSKGRNTEAFF
DNA: TGTGCCAGCAGCAAAGGCAGAAACACTGAAGCTTTCTTT
D: NA
V: TRBV21-1
J: TRBJ1-1
size: NA

CDR3: CASSPGLAGQETQYF
DNA: TGTGCCAGCTCACCTGGACTAGCAGGACAAGAGACCCAGTACTTC
D: TRBD2
V: TRBV18
J: TRBJ2-5
size: NA

CDR3: CASSLGSRQPQHF
DNA: TGTGCCAGTAGTCTTGGGTCGCGGCAGCCCCAGCATTTT
D: NA
V: TRBV19
J: TRBJ1-5
size: NA

CDR3: CASSIHRETDTQYF
DNA: TGTGCCAGTAGTATTCACAGAGAGACAGATACGCAGTATTTT
D: NA
V: TRBV19
J: TRBJ2-3
size: NA

CDR3: CASGQGGVQETQYF
DNA: TGTGCCAGTGGACAGGGTGGAGTCCAAGAGACCCAGTACTTC
D: TRBD1
V: TRBV19
J: TRBJ2-5
size: NA

CDR3: CASSLAVGALSYNEQFF
DNA: TGTGCCAGCAGCTTGGCCGTAGGGGCGCTTTCCTACAATGAGCAGTTCTTC
D: NA
V: TRBV5-6
J: TRBJ2-1
size: NA

CDR3: CASRPRTGSNTGELFF
DNA: TGTGCCAGTCGTCCTAGGACAGGGTCTAACACCGGGGAGCTGTTTTTT
D: TRBD1
V: TRBV19
J: TRBJ2-2
size: NA

CDR3: CASSTNRDAGELFF
DNA: TGTGCCAGCAGCACAAACAGGGACGCCGGGGAGCTGTTTTTT
D: NA
V: TRBV5-4
J: TRBJ2-2
size: NA

CDR3: CASSLRTGVEAFF
DNA: TGTGCCAGCAGTCTCCGGACAGGGGTTGAAGCTTTCTTT
D: TRBD1
V: TRBV25-1
J: TRBJ1-1
size: NA

CDR3: CAWTTWREGYTF
DNA: TGTGCCTGGACGACGTGGAGGGAGGGCTACACCTTC
D: NA
V: TRBV30
J: TRBJ1-2
size: NA

CDR3: CASSPFPGQGANGYTF
DNA: TGTGCCAGCTCACCATTCCCAGGACAGGGCGCCAATGGCTACACCTTC
D: TRBD1
V: TRBV18
J: TRBJ1-2
size: NA

CDR3: CASSDRSSYNSPLHF
DNA: TGTGCCAGCTCCGACAGGAGCTCCTATAATTCACCCCTCCACTTT
D: NA
V: TRBV18
J: TRBJ1-6
size: NA

CDR3: CASSFRTGGDQPQHF
DNA: TGTGCCAGCAGCTTCCGGACAGGGGGCGATCAGCCCCAGCATTTT
D: TRBD1
V: TRBV7-2
J: TRBJ1-5
size: once

CDR3: CASSPTVHEQYF
DNA: TGTGCCAGCAGCCCTACAGTCCACGAGCAGTACTTC
D: NA
V: TRBV6-6
J: TRBJ2-7
size: NA

CDR3: CASSGTGGAYQPQHF
DNA: TGTGCCAGTAGTGGGACAGGGGGCGCGTATCAGCCCCAGCATTTT
D: TRBD1
V: TRBV19
J: TRBJ1-5
size: NA

CDR3: CASSFPGQENYGYTF
DNA: TGTGCCAGCAGCTTCCCGGGACAGGAAAACTATGGCTACACCTTC
D: TRBD1
V: TRBV7-9
J: TRBJ1-2
size: NA

CDR3: CASTQEGTGNPPLHF
DNA: TGTGCCAGTACCCAAGAGGGGACAGGGAACCCACCCCTCCACTTT
D: TRBD1
V: TRBV19
J: TRBJ1-6
size: once

CDR3: CSVEDIRQLNYGYTF
DNA: TGCAGCGTTGAAGATATACGACAGTTAAACTATGGCTACACCTTC
D: NA
V: TRBV29-1
J: TRBJ1-2
size: NA

CDR3: CASSIRPPSPGELFF
DNA: TGTGCCAGTAGTATTCGACCGCCTAGTCCCGGGGAGCTGTTTTTT
D: NA
V: TRBV19
J: TRBJ2-2
size: NA

CDR3: CASSVAPGLGYGYTF
DNA: TGTGCCAGCAGCGTAGCTCCGGGGTTGGGCTATGGCTACACCTTC
D: NA
V: TRBV9
J: TRBJ1-2
size: NA

CDR3: CASLGTPGKETQYF
DNA: TGTGCCAGCTTAGGGACTCCTGGAAAAGAGACCCAGTACTTC
D: NA
V: TRBV6-4
J: TRBJ2-5
size: NA

CDR3: CAWSVQGNEKLFF
DNA: TGTGCCTGGAGTGTACAGGGAAATGAAAAACTGTTTTTT
D: NA
V: TRBV30
J: TRBJ1-4
size: NA

CDR3: CASQRGGELFF
DNA: TGTGCCAGTCAGAGAGGCGGGGAGCTGTTTTTT
D: NA
V: TRBV7-9
J: TRBJ2-2
size: once

CDR3: CASSVDFSQPQHF
DNA: TGTGCCAGCAGCGTAGACTTTAGTCAGCCCCAGCATTTT
D: NA
V: TRBV9
J: TRBJ1-5
size: NA

CDR3: CASSEGETGSQYF
DNA: TGTGCCAGCAGTGAAGGGGAGACAGGCTCGCAGTACTTC
D: NA
V: TRBV6-1
J: TRBJ2-7
size: NA

CDR3: CASSPMPGTEQFF
DNA: TGCGCCAGCAGCCCGATGCCCGGGACAGAGCAGTTCTTC
D: NA
V: TRBV4-3
J: TRBJ2-1
size: NA

CDR3: CASSEDSEETQYF
DNA: TGTGCCAGCAGTGAGGACAGTGAAGAGACCCAGTACTTC
D: NA
V: TRBV6-5
J: TRBJ2-5
size: NA

CDR3: CAISESFGEWGNQPQHF
DNA: TGTGCCATCAGTGAGTCGTTCGGGGAGTGGGGCAATCAGCCCCAGCATTTT
D: NA
V: TRBV10-3
J: TRBJ1-5
size: NA

CDR3: CASSPDKAHEQYF
DNA: TGTGCCAGCAGCCCGGACAAGGCCCACGAGCAGTACTTC
D: NA
V: TRBV7-9
J: TRBJ2-7
size: few

CDR3: CASSVGSGGAYEQFF
DNA: TGTGCCAGCAGCGTAGGGAGCGGGGGGGCCTATGAGCAGTTCTTC
D: TRBD2
V: TRBV9
J: TRBJ2-1
size: NA

CDR3: CASSEDRGQGELFF
DNA: TGTGCCAGCAGCGAAGACAGGGGGCAGGGGGAGCTGTTTTTT
D: TRBD1
V: TRBV6-1
J: TRBJ2-2
size: NA

CDR3: CASSLAGGLYEQFF
DNA: TGTGCCAGCAGTTTGGCAGGGGGCTTGTATGAGCAGTTCTTC
D: TRBD1
V: TRBV2
J: TRBJ2-1
size: NA

CDR3: CATFGVGQGPIGYGYTF
DNA: TGTGCCACCTTTGGGGTAGGACAGGGGCCCATAGGGTATGGCTACACCTTC
D: TRBD1
V: TRBV2
J: TRBJ1-2
size: NA

CDR3: CASSYDLAGGPGQFF
DNA: TGTGCCAGCAGCTATGATCTAGCGGGGGGGCCGGGGCAGTTCTTC
D: TRBD2
V: TRBV5-4
J: TRBJ2-1
size: NA

CDR3: CASSLSLYTDTQYF
DNA: TGTGCCAGCAGCTTGTCTTTGTACACAGATACGCAGTATTTT
D: NA
V: TRBV11-1
J: TRBJ2-3
size: NA

CDR3: CASSSPGLAGGLDAQTQYF
DNA: TGTGCCAGCAGCTCACCGGGACTAGCGGGGGGGCTCGATGCGCAGACCCAGTACTTC
D: TRBD2
V: TRBV5-6
J: TRBJ2-5
size: NA

CDR3: CASSPGASGELFF
DNA: TGTGCCAGCAGTCCCGGTGCCTCCGGGGAGCTGTTTTTT
D: NA
V: TRBV6-4
J: TRBJ2-2
size: few

CDR3: CASRPNTGTSSYNSPLHF
DNA: TGCGCCAGCAGACCTAACACAGGGACCAGCTCCTATAATTCACCCCTCCACTTT
D: NA
V: TRBV4-1
J: TRBJ1-6
size: NA

CDR3: CASSQQTGYQETQYF
DNA: TGTGCCAGCAGCCAACAGACAGGGTATCAAGAGACCCAGTACTTC
D: TRBD1
V: TRBV14
J: TRBJ2-5
size: NA

CDR3: CAISEWDRGYEQYF
DNA: TGTGCCATCAGTGAATGGGACAGGGGGTACGAGCAGTACTTC
D: TRBD1
V: TRBV10-3
J: TRBJ2-7
size: once

CDR3: CASSSTVNTGELFF
DNA: TGTGCCAGCAGCTCGACAGTGAACACCGGGGAGCTGTTTTTT
D: NA
V: TRBV11-3
J: TRBJ2-2
size: NA

CDR3: CASSLGSLMDTQYF
DNA: TGTGCCAGCAGCTTAGGGAGCCTGATGGATACGCAGTATTTT
D: NA
V: TRBV13
J: TRBJ2-3
size: NA

CDR3: CASANWGDRNTEAFF
DNA: TGTGCCAGCGCAAATTGGGGGGACAGGAACACTGAAGCTTTCTTT
D: TRBD1
V: TRBV5-6
J: TRBJ1-1
size: NA

CDR3: CASSLGWDRDPNEQFF
DNA: TGTGCCAGCAGCTTAGGATGGGACAGGGATCCCAATGAGCAGTTCTTC
D: TRBD1
V: TRBV7-9
J: TRBJ2-1
size: NA

CDR3: CASSIQGSSSGANVLTF
DNA: TGTGCCAGTAGTATTCAGGGGAGTTCGTCTGGGGCCAACGTCCTGACTTTC
D: NA
V: TRBV19
J: TRBJ2-6
size: NA

CDR3: CASSADREDTEAFF
DNA: TGTGCCAGCAGCGCGGATCGGGAGGACACTGAAGCTTTCTTT
D: NA
V: TRBV7-9
J: TRBJ1-1
size: NA

CDR3: CASSEEQGAAGNTEAFF
DNA: TGTGCCAGCAGTGAAGAACAGGGGGCGGCGGGTAACACTGAAGCTTTCTTT
D: TRBD1
V: TRBV6-1
J: TRBJ1-1
size: NA